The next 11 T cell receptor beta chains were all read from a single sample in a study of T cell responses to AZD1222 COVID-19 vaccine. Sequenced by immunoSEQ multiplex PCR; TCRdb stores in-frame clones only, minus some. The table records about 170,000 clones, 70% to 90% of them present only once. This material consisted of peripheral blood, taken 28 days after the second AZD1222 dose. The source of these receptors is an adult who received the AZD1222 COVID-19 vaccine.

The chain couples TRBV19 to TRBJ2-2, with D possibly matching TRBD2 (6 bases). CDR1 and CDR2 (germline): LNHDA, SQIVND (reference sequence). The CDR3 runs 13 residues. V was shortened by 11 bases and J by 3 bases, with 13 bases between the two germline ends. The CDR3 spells CACGVGDTGELFF. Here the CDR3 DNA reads TGTGCCTGCGGGGTGGGGGACACCGGGGAGCTGTTTTTT.

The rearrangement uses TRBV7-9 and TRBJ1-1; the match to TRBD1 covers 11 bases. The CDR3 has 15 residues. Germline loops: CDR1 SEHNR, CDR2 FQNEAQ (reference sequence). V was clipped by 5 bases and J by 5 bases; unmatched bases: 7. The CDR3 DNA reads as TGTGCCAGCAGCGCCCGGGGACAGGGGGGGACTGAAGCTTTCTTT. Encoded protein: CASSARGQGGTEAFF.

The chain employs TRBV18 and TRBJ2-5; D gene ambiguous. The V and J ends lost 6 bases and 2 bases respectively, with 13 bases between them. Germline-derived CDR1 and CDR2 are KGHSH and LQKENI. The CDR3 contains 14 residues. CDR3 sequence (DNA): TGTGCCAGCTCGGCAATTGACAATCAAGAGACCCAGTACTTC. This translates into CASSAIDNQETQYF.

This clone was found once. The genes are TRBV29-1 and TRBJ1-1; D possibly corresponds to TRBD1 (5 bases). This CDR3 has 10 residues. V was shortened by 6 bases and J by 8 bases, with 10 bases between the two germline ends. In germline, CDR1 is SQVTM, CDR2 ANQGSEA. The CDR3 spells CSVRDYEAFF. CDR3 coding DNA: TGCAGCGTCCGGGACTACGAAGCTTTCTTT.

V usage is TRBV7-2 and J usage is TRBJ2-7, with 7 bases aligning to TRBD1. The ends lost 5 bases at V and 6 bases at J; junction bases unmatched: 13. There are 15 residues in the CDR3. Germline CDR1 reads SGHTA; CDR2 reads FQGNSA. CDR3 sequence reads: CASSPDRVGLAEQYF. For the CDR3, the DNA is TGTGCCAGCAGCCCCGACAGGGTTGGCCTTGCCGAGCAGTACTTC.

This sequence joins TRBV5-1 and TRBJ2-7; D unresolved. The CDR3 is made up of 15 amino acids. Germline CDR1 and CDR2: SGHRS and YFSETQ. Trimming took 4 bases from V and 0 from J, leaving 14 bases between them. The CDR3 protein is CASSLGSTNSYEQYF. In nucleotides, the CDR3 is TGCGCCAGCAGCCTGGGAAGCACCAACTCCTACGAGCAGTACTTC.

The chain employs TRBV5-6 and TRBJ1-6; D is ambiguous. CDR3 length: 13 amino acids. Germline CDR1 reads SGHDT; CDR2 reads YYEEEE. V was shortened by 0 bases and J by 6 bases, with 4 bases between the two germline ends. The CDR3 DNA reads TGTGCCAGCAGCTTGGCCAGTAATTCACCCCTCCACTTT. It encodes CASSLASNSPLHF.

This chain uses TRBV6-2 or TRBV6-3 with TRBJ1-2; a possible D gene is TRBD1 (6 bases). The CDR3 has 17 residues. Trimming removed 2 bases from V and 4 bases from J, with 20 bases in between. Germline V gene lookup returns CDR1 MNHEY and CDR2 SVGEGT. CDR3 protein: CASSYDFLDRNLYGYTF. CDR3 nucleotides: TGTGCCAGCAGTTACGACTTCTTGGACAGAAACCTCTATGGCTACACCTTC.

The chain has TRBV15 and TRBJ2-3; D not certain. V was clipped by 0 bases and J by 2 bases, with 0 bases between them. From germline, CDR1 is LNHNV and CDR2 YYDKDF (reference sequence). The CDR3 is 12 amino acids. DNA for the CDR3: TGTGCCACCAGCAGAGACACAGATACGCAGTATTTT. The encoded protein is CATSRDTDTQYF.

The DNA of the CDR3 is TGTGCCAGCAGCTTAGATGCTAGCGGGGGGATCACAGATACGCAGTATTTT. This translates into CASSLDASGGITDTQYF. The chain recombines TRBV7-2 with TRBJ2-3, with 11 bases aligning to TRBD2. Trimming cost V 1 base and J 2 bases; bases outside gene matches: 5. The CDR3 spans 17 residues. Germline CDR1 is SGHTA and CDR2 is FQGNSA.

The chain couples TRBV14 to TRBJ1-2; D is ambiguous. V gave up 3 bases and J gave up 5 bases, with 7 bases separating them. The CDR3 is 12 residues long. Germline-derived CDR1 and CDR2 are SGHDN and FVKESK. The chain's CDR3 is CASSQQWYGYTF. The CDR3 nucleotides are TGTGCCAGCAGCCAGCAATGGTATGGCTACACCTTC.